One TCR beta chain is described in this entry. The antigen remains undetermined. The data stem from a study of identical twins. Study results and limitations: Cord blood beta clonotypes present at high abundance carried fewer insertions; no such pattern appeared in memory repertoires. Twins shared out-of-frame alpha sequences with excess low generation probability.

One entry per CDR3 protein, called by TCRdb with MiXCR from the 5' RACE reads. This table holds approximately 210,000 distinct CDR3 sequences, around a tenth found once. The CDR3 is 14 residues long. CDR1 is SGHDN and CDR2 is FVKESK in the germline V gene. Trimming removed 1 base at V and 1 base at J, with 4 bases between. The chain carries TRBV14 and TRBJ2-2; D is unresolved. The sequence derives from a woman between 18 and 29 years old in good health. Source material: memory (CD45RO+) T cells sorted from blood. The CDR3 spells CASSQAWNTGELFF. The CDR3 DNA follows: TGTGCCAGCAGCCAAGCCTGGAACACCGGGGAGCTGTTTTTT.